This record covers a single TCR beta chain. This sample is drawn from a study of blood T cell repertoires in COVID-19. The wider study: Samples of COVID-19 (acute and convalescent) were obtained from the United States, Italy and Spain.

V lost 5 bases to trimming and J lost 4 bases; unmatched junction nucleotides: 5. The CDR3 loop spans 14 amino acids. In germline, CDR1 is MDHEN, CDR2 SYDVKM. Profiling relied on immunoSEQ multiplex PCR, and the TCRdb table lists in-frame clones only, not all of them. The data contain some 330,000 clones, 85% to 90% of them singletons. The source of this sequence is a man aged 25-45 years who had recovered from COVID-19. V gene TRBV28 combines with J gene TRBJ1-2; 9 bases line up with TRBD1. Material: PBMCs or T cells enriched from blood (not recorded which). This chain's CDR3 is CASSGSDRGYGYTF. Here the CDR3 DNA reads TGTGCCAGCAGTGGCTCGGACAGGGGCTATGGCTACACCTTC.